Following are 17 T cell receptor beta chains from one sample sequenced in a study of cytomegalovirus exposure and HLA in healthy donors. PCR employed 60 Vbeta and 13 Jbeta primers. Profiling relied on immunoSEQ multiplex PCR, and the TCRdb table lists in-frame clones only, not all of them. The sample has about 130,000 clones, around 77% seen once. The sample taken for sequencing was PBMCs. All receptors come from a man between 45 and 60 years old in good health and CMV-seronegative.

Written as DNA, the CDR3 is TGCGCCAGCAGCCACCTACAGGGGTTGAACACTGAAGCTTTCTTT. It encodes CASSHLQGLNTEAFF. This rearrangement joins TRBV4-1 to TRBJ1-1; 7 bases agree with TRBD1. This CDR3 spans 15 amino acids. In germline, CDR1 is MGHRA, CDR2 YSYEKL. V gave up 3 bases and J gave up 0 bases; unmatched junction bases: 4.

Comments on this clone: The same CDR3 also results from other DNA sequences found in this sample. V gene TRBV11-2 combines with J gene TRBJ1-1, with a possible D match to TRBD1 (5 bases). The V end lost 5 bases, the J end lost 1 base, and 8 bases lay between the germline ends. Germline V lookup: CDR1 SGHAT, CDR2 FQNNGV. The CDR3 runs 13 residues. The CDR3 DNA reads TGTGCCAGCAGCCTCGACAGGAACACTGAAGCTTTCTTT. Protein: CASSLDRNTEAFF.

The chain recombines TRBV11-2 with TRBJ1-1, with D possibly being TRBD1 (6 bases). The CDR3 length is 15 residues. Germline V lookup: CDR1 SGHAT, CDR2 FQNNGV. V was cut by 4 bases and J by 1 base, with 13 bases left in between. CDR3 in DNA: TGTGCCAGCAGCTCCGGACAGCGGGAGAACACTGAAGCTTTCTTT. Residues: CASSSGQRENTEAFF.

V usage is TRBV29-1 and J usage is TRBJ2-7, with D perhaps matching TRBD1 (7 bases). The CDR3 contains 12 residues. V dropped 6 bases and J dropped 3 bases, with 12 bases sitting between them. Germline CDR1 reads SQVTM; CDR2 reads ANQGSEA. CDR3 nucleotide sequence: TGCAGCGTAGTCAGGGGGGACTACGAGCAGTACTTC. Protein: CSVVRGDYEQYF.

The V call is TRBV18, the J call TRBJ2-7, with a possible D match to TRBD1 (6 bases). CDR3 length: 12 amino acids. Germline V gene data show CDR1 as KGHSH and CDR2 as LQKENI. The V end lost 3 bases, the J end lost 7 bases, and 10 bases lay between the germline ends. CDR3 coding DNA: TGTGCCAGCTCACCTGGACAGAGAGAGCAGTACTTC. This gives the protein CASSPGQREQYF.

This rearrangement joins TRBV5-6 to TRBJ2-5, with 16 bases lining up with TRBD2. This CDR3 has 17 residues. The V gene's germline CDR1 is SGHDT and CDR2 YYEEEE. V lost 3 bases, J lost 4 bases, and 6 bases stayed unmatched. The CDR3 protein is CASSSKGLAGGGETQYF. As DNA, the CDR3 is TGTGCCAGCAGCTCCAAGGGACTAGCGGGAGGGGGAGAGACCCAGTACTTC.

V and J are TRBV28 and TRBJ2-2, with TRBD2 identical over 8 bases. The CDR3 is made up of 16 amino acids. V trimming: 7 bases; J trimming: 5 bases; junction bases outside the gene matches: 12. Germline V gene sequence: CDR1 MDHEN, CDR2 SYDVKM. The CDR3 sequence is CASTLGGGRKTGELFF. The CDR3 DNA reads TGTGCCAGCACCTTGGGGGGCGGGAGGAAGACCGGGGAGCTGTTTTTT.

The J gene is TRBJ2-1, the V gene TRBV7-4; 11 nucleotides align to TRBD2. This CDR3 is built from 18 residues. Trimming took 1 base from V and 6 from J; bases not matched to a gene: 11. Germline V gives CDR1 SGHVT, CDR2 SQSDAQ. The CDR3 loop reads CASSLDLSGRVVCNEQFF. DNA for the CDR3: TGTGCCAGCAGCTTAGATCTTAGCGGGAGGGTTGTCTGCAATGAGCAGTTCTTC.

V usage is TRBV6-6 and J usage is TRBJ2-7; D is perhaps TRBD1 (5 bases). The CDR3 contains 14 residues. The V gene lost 5 bases and the J gene lost 2 bases, with 13 bases spanning the gap. Germline V lookup: CDR1 MNHNY, CDR2 SVGAGI (reference sequence). CDR3: CASSAPRAPYEQYF. CDR3 coding DNA: TGTGCCAGCAGTGCCCCCAGGGCCCCCTACGAGCAGTACTTC.

The chain's CDR3 is CASSLWTGGGSNQPQHF. In DNA form, the CDR3 reads TGTGCCAGCAGTTTATGGACGGGAGGGGGTAGCAATCAGCCCCAGCATTTT. The chain combines TRBV28 with TRBJ1-5; D may be TRBD1 (6 bases). V shed 0 bases and J shed 0 bases, with 12 bases lying between them. CDR3 length: 17 residues. CDR1 is MDHEN and CDR2 is SYDVKM in the germline V gene.

The rearrangement links TRBV2 to TRBJ2-2; 7 bases map to TRBD1. CDR3 length equals 15 residues. V gave up 7 bases and J gave up 0 bases; unmatched junction bases: 5. CDR1 is SNHLY, CDR2 FYNNEI, per germline. The CDR3 is CASKGTDANTGELFF. CDR3 nucleotides: TGTGCCAGCAAAGGGACAGATGCGAACACCGGGGAGCTGTTTTTT.

In this sample, this clone turned up a few times. The genes are TRBV7-9 and TRBJ2-2, with a weak D call TRBD1 (5 bases). The CDR3 runs 15 residues. The V gene's germline CDR1 is SEHNR and CDR2 FQNEAQ (reference sequence). V lost 3 bases and J 6 bases, leaving 14 bases between the germline ends. DNA of the CDR3: TGTGCCAGCAGCTTGGCCCCTTGGGGCCCCGGGGAGCTGTTTTTT. Its translation: CASSLAPWGPGELFF. The whole variable domain, remainder taken from reference TRBV7-9 and TRBJ2-2, is DTGVSQNPRHKITKRGQNVTFRCDPISEHNRLYWYRQTLGQGPEFLTYFQNEAQLEKSRLLSDRFSAERPKGSFSTLEIQRTEQGDSAMYLCASSLAPWGPGELFFGEGSRLTVL.

The J gene is TRBJ1-3, the V gene TRBV30, with unresolved D. V lost 2 bases and J 0 bases, leaving 11 bases between the germline ends. Per germline, CDR1 GTSNPN and CDR2 SVGIG (reference sequence). The CDR3 length is 15 residues. CDR3 in amino acids: CAWSLPEISGNTIYF. The CDR3 region has the DNA TGTGCCTGGAGTCTCCCTGAGATCTCTGGAAACACCATATATTTT.

The rearrangement joins TRBV5-4 to TRBJ2-1; D is unclear. The CDR3 is 15 amino acids. V was trimmed by 4 bases and J by 5 bases, leaving 16 bases between them. Germline loops: CDR1 SGHNT, CDR2 YYREEE (reference sequence). The CDR3 sequence: CASSVALRFNNEQFF. The DNA for the CDR3 is TGTGCCAGCAGCGTGGCTCTGCGGTTCAACAATGAGCAGTTCTTC.

The V gene is TRBV7-3, the J gene TRBJ2-3, with 8 bases aligning to TRBD1. V lost 5 bases, J lost 4 bases, and 5 bases stayed unmatched. The CDR3 sequence is 14 residues long. Germline V gene data show CDR1 as SGHTA and CDR2 as FQGTGA. CDR3 amino acids: CASSGTGSSDTQYF. CDR3 DNA sequence: TGTGCCAGCAGCGGGACAGGATCCTCAGATACGCAGTATTTT.

This clone was observed once. The gene calls are TRBV9 and TRBJ2-5; no clear D gene. The CDR3 spans 14 residues. Germline loops: CDR1 SGDLS, CDR2 YYNGEE. Deletions cut 0 bases from V and 1 base from J, with 7 bases between. The DNA of the CDR3 is TGTGCCAGCAGCGTAGGGTGGAGCCAAGAGACCCAGTACTTC. Translating it yields CASSVGWSQETQYF.

This clone has just one count. The J gene is TRBJ2-7, the V gene TRBV2; TRBD2 matches at 7 bases. CDR1 and CDR2 (germline): SNHLY, FYNNEI. The length of the CDR3 is 11 residues. Trimming removed 10 bases from V and 2 bases from J; junction bases left unmatched: 2. The CDR3 sequence: CAIGLAYEQYF. CDR3 in DNA: TGTGCCATAGGACTAGCCTACGAGCAGTACTTC.